The 8 T cell receptor beta chains reported below all come from one sample, sequenced in a study of neurological immune-mediated disorders. TCRdb redid the calling of the 5' RACE reads with MiXCR, one entry per CDR3 protein. The sample comprises about 46,000 distinct CDR3 sequences, roughly 2% of which are singletons, and 2% to 2.5% rests with the top ten. The source material was PBMCs. The receptor set was obtained from a woman in her 40s with multiple sclerosis.

This clonotype was observed many times. The chain has TRBV20-1 and TRBJ2-3; 9 bases agree with TRBD1. The CDR3 contains 14 residues. The V and J ends lost 5 bases and 1 base, in that order; junction bases with no gene match: 4. Looked up from germline, CDR1 is DFQATT and CDR2 is SNEGSKA (reference sequence). In DNA form, the CDR3 reads TGCAGTGCTGACCGGGACAGGGGCACAGATACGCAGTATTTT. This sequence encodes CSADRDRGTDTQYF.

This clonotype was picked up many times. The chain carries TRBV7-9 and TRBJ1-1; a weak D match, TRBD1 (6 bases). V was pared by 6 bases and J by 5 bases, with 16 bases between. The CDR3 length is 14 residues. The germline gives CDR1 SEHNR, CDR2 FQNEAQ (reference sequence). CDR3 amino acids: CASSFTGLETEAFF. Written as DNA, the CDR3 is TGTGCCAGCAGTTTTACAGGGTTAGAGACTGAAGCTTTCTTT.

In its sample, this clonotype was seen many times. The chain couples TRBV7-9 to TRBJ1-1; D might be TRBD1 (5 bases). The V gene lost 4 bases and the J gene lost 7 bases, with 10 bases spanning the gap. The germline CDR1 and CDR2 sequences are SEHNR and FQNEAQ (reference sequence). The CDR3 is 12 amino acids. The CDR3 loop reads CASSSTANEAFF. CDR3 bases: TGTGCCAGCAGCTCGACAGCAAATGAAGCTTTCTTT.

This clonotype has a count of ten or more. V gene TRBV5-1 combines with J gene TRBJ1-5, with D perhaps TRBD1 (6 bases). The germline V gene has CDR1 SGHRS and CDR2 YFSETQ. Trimming took off 4 bases at V and 3 bases at J, with 14 bases between the two ends. The CDR3 length is 15 residues. CDR3 in DNA: TGCGCCAGCAGCGCCTCAGGGGTTGACAATCAGCCCCAGCATTTT. Its protein product is CASSASGVDNQPQHF.

In its sample, this clonotype was seen many times. The V call is TRBV5-1, the J call TRBJ2-1; 8 bases align to TRBD2. Germline lookup yields CDR1 SGHRS and CDR2 YFSETQ. Germline trimming cut 4 bases from V and 5 bases from J; bases unmatched to any gene: 5. The CDR3 sequence is 14 residues long. The CDR3 coding sequence is TGCGCCAGCAGCCGGGGGGGGGAAAACAATGAGCAGTTCTTC. Its translation: CASSRGGENNEQFF.

This clonotype showed up many times. The chain employs TRBV4-2 and TRBJ2-1; 11 nucleotides line up with TRBD1. Germline V lookup: CDR1 LGHNA, CDR2 YNFKEQ. CDR3 length equals 14 residues. Losses at the gene ends were 4 bases for V and 7 bases for J; bases not matched to a gene: 3. CDR3 residues: CASSLGQGANEQFF. As DNA, the CDR3 is TGTGCCAGCAGCCTCGGACAGGGGGCGAATGAGCAGTTCTTC.

This clonotype has at least ten counts. Here the CDR3 reads CASKRDSGHAFF. The CDR3 region has the DNA TGTGCCAGCAAACGGGACAGTGGGCATGCTTTCTTT. J is TRBJ1-1 and V is TRBV2; 7 bases line up with TRBD1. V shed 7 bases, J shed 11 bases, and the junction held 10 bases outside the gene matches. There are 12 residues in the CDR3. From germline, CDR1 is SNHLY and CDR2 FYNNEI.

This clonotype was detected ten times or more. The chain uses TRBV20-1 and TRBJ1-2, with 10 nucleotides matching TRBD1. J gave up 7 bases and V 5 bases, and 10 bases lay outside the gene matches. This CDR3 has 14 residues. Germline V gene sequence: CDR1 DFQATT, CDR2 SNEGSKA (reference sequence). The CDR3 here is CSAGRGGQGSGYTF. The CDR3 region has the DNA TGCAGTGCTGGCCGGGGGGGACAGGGGTCTGGCTACACCTTC.